A selection of T cell receptor beta chains follows, all from one sample in a study of blood T cell repertoires in COVID-19. The assay was immunoSEQ multiplex PCR, and TCRdb's table has in-frame clones only and misses some. The sample includes over 200,000 clones, about nine tenths of them seen just once. Sequencing used peripheral blood. Receptors were obtained from a man aged 35 to 55 who had recovered from COVID-19. Both conserved end residues are part of each CDR3. Each record gives: clone size, D gene, V gene, J gene, CDR3 protein, CDR3 DNA. D genes are given only for firm matches. The size field is filled for only some rows; it gives once, few, many or a size class.

abundance: .
d_gene: TRBD1
v_gene: TRBV7-9
j_gene: TRBJ2-5
CDR3aa: CASSSQGAGETQYF
CDR3nt: TGTGCCAGCAGCTCCCAGGGGGCGGGAGAGACCCAGTACTTC

abundance: .
d_gene: TRBD2
v_gene: TRBV29-1
j_gene: TRBJ2-1
CDR3aa: CSAATSGDQFF
CDR3nt: TGCAGCGCCGCGACTAGCGGAGACCAGTTCTTC

abundance: .
d_gene: TRBD2
v_gene: TRBV19
j_gene: TRBJ2-7
CDR3aa: CATRRGGSWNEQYF
CDR3nt: TGTGCCACGCGGCGGGGCGGGAGTTGGAACGAGCAGTACTTC

abundance: .
d_gene: .
v_gene: TRBV20-1
j_gene: TRBJ1-2
CDR3aa: CSASKLGTRNNYGYTF
CDR3nt: TGCAGTGCTAGTAAACTCGGGACAAGGAACAACTATGGCTACACCTTC

abundance: .
d_gene: .
v_gene: TRBV5-6
j_gene: TRBJ2-3
CDR3aa: CASSLPGGPLRDTQYF
CDR3nt: TGTGCCAGCAGCTTGCCCGGGGGGCCACTGCGAGATACGCAGTATTTT

abundance: .
d_gene: .
v_gene: TRBV2
j_gene: TRBJ1-4
CDR3aa: CASSEYQGLANEKLFF
CDR3nt: TGTGCCAGCAGTGAATACCAGGGGCTGGCTAATGAAAAACTGTTTTTT

abundance: .
d_gene: TRBD2
v_gene: TRBV7-2
j_gene: TRBJ2-3
CDR3aa: CASSPGLAADTQYF
CDR3nt: TGTGCCAGCAGCCCCGGACTAGCGGCAGATACGCAGTATTTT

abundance: .
d_gene: TRBD1
v_gene: TRBV6-2/TRBV6-3
j_gene: TRBJ2-1
CDR3aa: CASSRDRVNEQFF
CDR3nt: TGTGCCAGCAGTCGCGACAGGGTTAATGAGCAGTTCTTC

abundance: .
d_gene: TRBD1
v_gene: TRBV7-9
j_gene: TRBJ2-7
CDR3aa: CASSLAGAGGNEQYF
CDR3nt: TGTGCCAGCAGCTTAGCTGGGGCAGGGGGCAACGAGCAGTACTTC

abundance: once
d_gene: .
v_gene: TRBV5-1
j_gene: TRBJ1-6
CDR3aa: CASSLEGGSYNSPLHF
CDR3nt: TGCGCCAGCAGCTTGGAGGGGGGGTCCTATAATTCACCCCTCCACTTT

abundance: .
d_gene: .
v_gene: TRBV27
j_gene: TRBJ2-2
CDR3aa: CASQKMNTGELFF
CDR3nt: TGTGCCAGCCAGAAGATGAACACCGGGGAGCTGTTTTTT

abundance: .
d_gene: TRBD2
v_gene: TRBV4-1
j_gene: TRBJ2-1
CDR3aa: CASSQDSGTSGHNEQFF
CDR3nt: TGCGCCAGCAGCCAAGATTCGGGGACTAGCGGACACAATGAGCAGTTCTTC

abundance: .
d_gene: .
v_gene: TRBV3-1/TRBV3-2
j_gene: TRBJ2-1
CDR3aa: CASSQDGPARREQFF
CDR3nt: TGTGCCAGCAGCCAAGATGGGCCGGCCCGTAGGGAGCAGTTCTTC

abundance: .
d_gene: TRBD2
v_gene: TRBV7-9
j_gene: TRBJ2-3
CDR3aa: CASSGGTSEPDTQYF
CDR3nt: TGTGCCAGCAGCGGAGGGACTAGCGAACCAGATACGCAGTATTTT

abundance: .
d_gene: TRBD1
v_gene: TRBV4-3
j_gene: TRBJ2-7
CDR3aa: CASSQGTGGSYEQYF
CDR3nt: TGCGCCAGCAGCCAAGGGACAGGGGGGTCCTACGAGCAGTACTTC

abundance: once
d_gene: .
v_gene: TRBV21-1
j_gene: TRBJ2-4
CDR3aa: CASSRPGLAGVNIQYF
CDR3nt: TGTGCCAGCAGCCGACCGGGACTAGCGGGGGTAAACATTCAGTACTTC

abundance: once
d_gene: .
v_gene: TRBV5-6
j_gene: TRBJ1-6
CDR3aa: CASSVYRSSYNSPLHF
CDR3nt: TGTGCCAGCAGCGTATACCGGAGCTCCTATAATTCACCCCTCCACTTT

abundance: .
d_gene: .
v_gene: TRBV11-2
j_gene: TRBJ1-1
CDR3aa: CASSLASGSTEAFF
CDR3nt: TGTGCCAGCAGCTTAGCCTCGGGGTCTACTGAAGCTTTCTTT

abundance: .
d_gene: .
v_gene: TRBV5-1
j_gene: TRBJ2-1
CDR3aa: CASSFPNGEQFF
CDR3nt: TGCGCCAGCAGCTTCCCAAACGGGGAGCAGTTCTTC

abundance: few
d_gene: TRBD1
v_gene: TRBV11-3
j_gene: TRBJ2-2
CDR3aa: CASSPGQGAGTGELFF
CDR3nt: TGTGCCAGCAGCCCAGGACAGGGGGCGGGCACCGGGGAGCTGTTTTTT

abundance: .
d_gene: TRBD2
v_gene: TRBV7-4
j_gene: TRBJ2-3
CDR3aa: CASSWSGTSGSVSTDTQYF
CDR3nt: TGTGCCAGCAGCTGGTCCGGGACTAGCGGGTCCGTTAGCACAGATACGCAGTATTTT

abundance: few
d_gene: TRBD1
v_gene: TRBV30
j_gene: TRBJ1-5
CDR3aa: CAWSVPGGSNQPQHF
CDR3nt: TGTGCCTGGAGTGTCCCAGGGGGGTCCAATCAGCCCCAGCATTTT

abundance: .
d_gene: .
v_gene: TRBV6-2/TRBV6-3
j_gene: TRBJ1-1
CDR3aa: CASSYNARGRTEAFF
CDR3nt: TGTGCCAGCAGTTACAATGCCAGGGGTCGGACTGAAGCTTTCTTT

abundance: .
d_gene: .
v_gene: TRBV12-3/TRBV12-4
j_gene: TRBJ1-5
CDR3aa: CASSPFDQPQHF
CDR3nt: TGTGCCAGCAGTCCCTTCGATCAGCCCCAGCATTTT

abundance: .
d_gene: TRBD1
v_gene: TRBV6-5
j_gene: TRBJ1-2
CDR3aa: CASRQGTGDGYTF
CDR3nt: TGTGCCAGCAGACAGGGGACGGGCGATGGCTACACCTTC

abundance: .
d_gene: TRBD2
v_gene: TRBV24-1
j_gene: TRBJ2-1
CDR3aa: CATSGSGKGKNEQFF
CDR3nt: TGTGCCACCAGTGGAAGCGGGAAGGGTAAGAATGAGCAGTTCTTC

abundance: .
d_gene: .
v_gene: TRBV14
j_gene: TRBJ2-5
CDR3aa: CASSPGQTTQETQYF
CDR3nt: TGTGCCAGCAGCCCGGGACAAACTACGCAAGAGACCCAGTACTTC